This TCR beta chain was retrieved from a study of T cells after yellow fever vaccination. The germline gives CDR1 ENHRY, CDR2 SYGVKD. Unmatched junction bases numbered 3, after V lost 2 bases and J lost 2 bases. The CDR3 covers 15 residues. Conversion of TCR transcripts into cDNA relied on 5'RACE template switching, which added a universal primer site and UMIs. TCRdb used MiXCR to reprocess the 5' RACE reads, holding one entry per CDR3 protein. The sample lists hundreds of thousands of distinct CDR3 sequences; roughly 3.5% were seen once. The receptor was isolated from a man younger than 35 who received the YFV17D yellow fever vaccine. Sequencing used PBMCs, obtained on the day of the yellow fever booster vaccination. The gene calls are TRBV10-3 and TRBJ2-1; TRBD1 matches at 7 bases. As DNA, the CDR3 is TGTGCCATCAGTGAGCCCGGGACAGCCTACAATGAGCAGTTCTTC. Translation: CAISEPGTAYNEQFF.